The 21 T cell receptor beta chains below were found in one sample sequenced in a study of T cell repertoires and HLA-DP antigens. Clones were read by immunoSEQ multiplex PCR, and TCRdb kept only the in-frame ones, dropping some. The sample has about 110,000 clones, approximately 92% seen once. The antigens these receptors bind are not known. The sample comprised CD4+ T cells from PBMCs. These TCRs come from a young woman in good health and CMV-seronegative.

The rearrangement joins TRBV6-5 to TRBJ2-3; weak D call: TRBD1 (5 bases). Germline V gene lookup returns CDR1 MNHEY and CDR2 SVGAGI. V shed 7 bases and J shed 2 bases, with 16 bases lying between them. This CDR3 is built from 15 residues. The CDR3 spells CASTIAGRDTDTQYF. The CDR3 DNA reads TGTGCCAGCACCATCGCCGGCAGGGACACAGATACGCAGTATTTT.

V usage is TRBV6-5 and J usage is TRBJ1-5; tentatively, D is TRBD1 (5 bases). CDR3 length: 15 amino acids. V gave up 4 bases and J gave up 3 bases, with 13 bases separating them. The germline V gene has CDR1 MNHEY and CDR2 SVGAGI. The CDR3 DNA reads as TGTGCCAGCAGTTCCTCCGGGACGGACAATCAGCCCCAGCATTTT. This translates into CASSSSGTDNQPQHF.

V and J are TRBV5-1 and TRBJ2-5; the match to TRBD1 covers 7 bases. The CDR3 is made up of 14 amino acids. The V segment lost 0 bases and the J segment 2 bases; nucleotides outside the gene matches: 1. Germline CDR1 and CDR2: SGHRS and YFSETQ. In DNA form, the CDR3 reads TGCGCCAGCAGCTTGGGACAGGGTCAAGAGACCCAGTACTTC. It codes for CASSLGQGQETQYF.

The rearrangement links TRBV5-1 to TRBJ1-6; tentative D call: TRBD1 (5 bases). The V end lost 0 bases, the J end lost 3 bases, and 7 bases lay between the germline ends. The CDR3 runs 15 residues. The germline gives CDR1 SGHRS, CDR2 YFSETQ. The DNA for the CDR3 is TGCGCCAGCAGCTTGGTTACAGGCTATAATTCACCCCTCCACTTT. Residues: CASSLVTGYNSPLHF.

DNA for the CDR3: TGTGCCAGCAGTGAAACAGGGGGGATAGCTTTCTTT. It specifies CASSETGGIAFF. J is TRBJ1-1 and V is TRBV2, with 8 bases matching TRBD1. This CDR3 comprises 12 residues. With V trimmed by 2 bases and J by 10 bases, 3 bases remained unmatched. Germline V lookup: CDR1 SNHLY, CDR2 FYNNEI.

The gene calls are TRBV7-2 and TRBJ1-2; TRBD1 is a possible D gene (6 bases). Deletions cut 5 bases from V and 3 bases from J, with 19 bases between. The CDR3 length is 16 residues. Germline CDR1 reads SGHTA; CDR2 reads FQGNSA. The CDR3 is CASSLGWGADHYGYTF. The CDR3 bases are TGTGCCAGCAGCCTAGGGTGGGGGGCGGATCACTATGGCTACACCTTC. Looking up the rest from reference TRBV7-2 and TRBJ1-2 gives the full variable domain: GAGVSQSPSNKVTEKGKDVELRCDPISGHTALYWYRQSLGQGLEFLIYFQGNSAPDKSGLPSDRFSAERTGGSVSTLTIQRTQQEDSAVYLCASSLGWGADHYGYTFGSGTRLTVV.

CDR3 residues: CSVGGPRTGAGELFF. The DNA of the CDR3 is TGCAGCGTCGGGGGGCCTCGGACAGGGGCCGGGGAGCTGTTTTTT. The V call is TRBV29-1, the J call TRBJ2-2, with 9 bases identical to TRBD1. J was trimmed by 6 bases and V by 6 bases; bases with no gene match: 11. The CDR3 contains 15 residues. Germline V gene lookup returns CDR1 SQVTM and CDR2 ANQGSEA.

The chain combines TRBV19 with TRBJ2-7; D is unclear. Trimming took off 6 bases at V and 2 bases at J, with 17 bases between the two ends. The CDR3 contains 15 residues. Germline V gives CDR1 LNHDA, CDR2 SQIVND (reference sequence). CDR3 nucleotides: TGTGCCAGTAGACCCCCGGGCGCGCAGGCCTACGAGCAGTACTTC. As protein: CASRPPGAQAYEQYF.

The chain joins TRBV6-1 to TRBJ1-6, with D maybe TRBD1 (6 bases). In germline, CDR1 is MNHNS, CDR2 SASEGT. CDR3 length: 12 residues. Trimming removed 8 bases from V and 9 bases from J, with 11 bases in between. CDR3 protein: CASSLGGSPLHF. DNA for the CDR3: TGTGCCAGCTCTCTAGGGGGTTCACCCCTCCACTTT.

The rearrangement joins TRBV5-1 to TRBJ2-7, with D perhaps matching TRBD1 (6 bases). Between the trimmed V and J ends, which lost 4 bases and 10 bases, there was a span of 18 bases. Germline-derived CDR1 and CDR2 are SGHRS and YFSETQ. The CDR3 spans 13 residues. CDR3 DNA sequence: TGCGCCAGCAGCCCGCAAGATACAGGGTTCCAGTACTTC. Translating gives CASSPQDTGFQYF.

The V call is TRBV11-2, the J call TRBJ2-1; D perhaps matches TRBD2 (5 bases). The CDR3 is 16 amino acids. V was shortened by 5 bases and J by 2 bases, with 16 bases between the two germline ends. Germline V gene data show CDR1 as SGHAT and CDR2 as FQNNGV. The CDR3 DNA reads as TGTGCCAGCAGCCCAGTTTGGACTCTAACCTACAATGAGCAGTTCTTC. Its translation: CASSPVWTLTYNEQFF. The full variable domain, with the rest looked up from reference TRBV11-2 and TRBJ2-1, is EAGVAQSPRYKIIEKRQSVAFWCNPISGHATLYWYQQILGQGPKLLIQFQNNGVVDDSQLPKDRFSAERLKGVDSTLKIQPAKLEDSAVYLCASSPVWTLTYNEQFFGPGTRLTVL.

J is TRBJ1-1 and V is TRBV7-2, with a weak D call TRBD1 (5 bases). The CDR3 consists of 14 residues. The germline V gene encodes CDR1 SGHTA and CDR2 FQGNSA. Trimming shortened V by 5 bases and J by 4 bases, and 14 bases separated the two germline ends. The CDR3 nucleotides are TGTGCCAGCAGCCCCGGGGGGGGAACCACTGAAGCTTTCTTT. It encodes CASSPGGGTTEAFF.

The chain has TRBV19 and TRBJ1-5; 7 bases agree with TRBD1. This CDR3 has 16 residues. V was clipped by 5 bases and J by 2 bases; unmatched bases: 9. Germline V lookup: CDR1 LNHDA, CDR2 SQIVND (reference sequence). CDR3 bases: TGTGCCAGTAGTCTGGCCGCGACAGGGCGCAATCAGCCCCAGCATTTT. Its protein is CASSLAATGRNQPQHF.

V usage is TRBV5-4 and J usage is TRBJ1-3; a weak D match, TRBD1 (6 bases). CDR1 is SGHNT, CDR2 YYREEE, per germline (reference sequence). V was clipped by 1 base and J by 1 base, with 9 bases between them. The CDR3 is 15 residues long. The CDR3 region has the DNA TGTGCCAGCAGCTTGTCGGGGGCGTCTGGAAACACCATATATTTT. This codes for CASSLSGASGNTIYF. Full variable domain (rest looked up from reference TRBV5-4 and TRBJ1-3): ETGVTQSPTHLIKTRGQQVTLRCSSQSGHNTVSWYQQALGQGPQFIFQYYREEENGRGNFPPRFSGLQFPNYSSELNVNALELDDSALYLCASSLSGASGNTIYFGEGSWLTVV.

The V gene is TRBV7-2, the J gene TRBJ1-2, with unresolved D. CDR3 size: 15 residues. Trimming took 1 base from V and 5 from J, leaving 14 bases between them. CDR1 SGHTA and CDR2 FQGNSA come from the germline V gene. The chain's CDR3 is CASSLENSPKYGYTF. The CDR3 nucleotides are TGTGCCAGCAGCTTAGAAAACAGCCCCAAATATGGCTACACCTTC.

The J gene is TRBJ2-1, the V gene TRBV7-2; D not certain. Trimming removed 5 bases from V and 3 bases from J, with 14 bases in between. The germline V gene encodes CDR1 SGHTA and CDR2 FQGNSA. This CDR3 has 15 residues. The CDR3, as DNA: TGTGCCAGCAGCCGACCCCCCCTAGGCTACAATGAGCAGTTCTTC. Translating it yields CASSRPPLGYNEQFF.

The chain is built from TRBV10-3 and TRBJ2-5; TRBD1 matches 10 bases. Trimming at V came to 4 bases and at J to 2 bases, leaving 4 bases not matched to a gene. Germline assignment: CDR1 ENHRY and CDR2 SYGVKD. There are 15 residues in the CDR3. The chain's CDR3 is CAISADRGLQETQYF. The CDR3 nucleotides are TGTGCCATCAGTGCCGACAGGGGGCTTCAAGAGACCCAGTACTTC.

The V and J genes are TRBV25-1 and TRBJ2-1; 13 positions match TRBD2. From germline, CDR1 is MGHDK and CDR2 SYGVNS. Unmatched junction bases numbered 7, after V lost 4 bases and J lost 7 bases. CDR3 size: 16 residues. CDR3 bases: TGTGCCAGCAGTGCGGGGACTAGCGGGAAGAGAAATGAGCAGTTCTTC. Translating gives CASSAGTSGKRNEQFF.

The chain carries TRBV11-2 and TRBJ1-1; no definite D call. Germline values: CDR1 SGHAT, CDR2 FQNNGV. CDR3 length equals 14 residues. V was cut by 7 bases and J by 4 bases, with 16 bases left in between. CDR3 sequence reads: CASTRGGLGTEAFF. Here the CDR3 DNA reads TGTGCCAGCACTCGAGGAGGGTTAGGCACTGAAGCTTTCTTT.

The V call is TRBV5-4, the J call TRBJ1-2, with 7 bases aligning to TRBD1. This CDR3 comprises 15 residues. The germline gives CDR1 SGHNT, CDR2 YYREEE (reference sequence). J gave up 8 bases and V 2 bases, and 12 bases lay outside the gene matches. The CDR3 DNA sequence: TGTGCCAGCAGCTTTAGGGGACAGCCCTGGAGGGGCTACACCTTC. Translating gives CASSFRGQPWRGYTF.

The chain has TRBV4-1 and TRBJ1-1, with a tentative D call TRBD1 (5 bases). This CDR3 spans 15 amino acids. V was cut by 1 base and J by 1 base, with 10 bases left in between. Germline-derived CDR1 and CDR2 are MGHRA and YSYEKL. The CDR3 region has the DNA TGCGCCAGCAGCCAAGTGGGACGGCGGAACACTGAAGCTTTCTTT. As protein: CASSQVGRRNTEAFF.